The 24 T cell receptor beta chains below all came from one sample that was sequenced in a study of control samples from healthy donors and cancer patients. The table came from immunoSEQ multiplex PCR; TCRdb's copy has only in-frame clones and leaves some out. The sample holds tens of thousands of clones; about 93% are singletons and the top ten take around 24%. Sequenced material: PBMCs. Receptors were obtained from a woman aged 45 to 65 with head and neck cancer.

The rearrangement links TRBV7-9 to TRBJ1-5; a possible D gene is TRBD1 (5 bases). CDR3 length equals 14 residues. Germline V gives CDR1 SEHNR, CDR2 FQNEAQ (reference sequence). Trimming cost V 2 bases and J 7 bases, with 12 bases left between them. The CDR3 region is CASSLPGDTQPQHF. CDR3 DNA: TGTGCCAGCAGCTTACCGGGGGATACGCAGCCCCAGCATTTT.

The chain is built from TRBV9 and TRBJ2-2; possibly TRBD1 for D (5 bases). Germline V gene lookup returns CDR1 SGDLS and CDR2 YYNGEE. The ends were cut back, 2 bases at V and 7 bases at J, with 6 bases in the middle. The CDR3 has 12 residues. CDR3: CASSVGHGELFF. CDR3 coding DNA: TGTGCCAGCAGCGTGGGGCACGGGGAGCTGTTTTTT. The entire variable domain, with the rest obtained from reference TRBV9 and TRBJ2-2, is as follows: DSGVTQTPKHLITATGQRVTLRCSPRSGDLSVYWYQQSLDQGLQFLIQYYNGEERAKGNILERFSAQQFPDLHSELNLSSLELGDSALYFCASSVGHGELFFGEGSRLTVL.

DNA of the CDR3: TGTGCCAGCAGCTCGTCTGTTGGTACTAATTCACCCCTCCACTTT. Its translation is CASSSSVGTNSPLHF. The chain employs TRBV28 and TRBJ1-6; D unclear. V lost 6 bases, J lost 6 bases, and 15 bases lay in between. The CDR3 runs to 15 residues. Germline assignment: CDR1 MDHEN and CDR2 SYDVKM.

J is TRBJ2-7 and V is TRBV6-2 or TRBV6-3, with TRBD2 matching 12 bases. Per germline, CDR1 MNHEY and CDR2 SVGEGT. This CDR3 is 16 amino acids long. V lost 6 bases and J lost 2; bases outside the gene matches: 8. The CDR3 region is CASSPRTSGNPYEQYF. The CDR3 DNA follows: TGTGCCAGCAGCCCTCGGACTAGCGGGAATCCCTACGAGCAGTACTTC.

A single count supports this clone. The V gene is TRBV4-1, the J gene TRBJ1-1, with 9 bases matching TRBD1. From germline, CDR1 is MGHRA and CDR2 YSYEKL. V lost 4 bases to trimming and J lost 6 bases; unmatched junction nucleotides: 9. The CDR3 consists of 15 residues. This CDR3 is CASSPRDRVDSEAFF. The CDR3 DNA is TGCGCCAGCAGCCCCCGGGACAGGGTGGACTCTGAAGCTTTCTTT.

This clone was recorded only once. The chain joins TRBV21-1 to TRBJ2-1. TRBV21-1 is a known pseudogene. CDR3 length: 16 residues. CDR3 coding DNA: TGTGCCAGCAGCAAAGTTGAGGGACGATCCTACAATGAGCAGTTCTTC. Its protein is CASSKVEGRSYNEQFF.

The chain is built from TRBV19 and TRBJ1-5; D unclear. The ends were cut back, 7 bases at V and 0 bases at J, with 13 bases in the middle. The germline CDR1 and CDR2 sequences are LNHDA and SQIVND (reference sequence). The CDR3 spans 15 residues. In DNA form, the CDR3 reads TGTGCCAGTACCAATCGGATGATTAGCAATCAGCCCCAGCATTTT. Protein product: CASTNRMISNQPQHF. Full variable domain (outside the CDR3, taken from reference TRBV19 and TRBJ1-5): DGGITQSPKYLFRKEGQNVTLSCEQNLNHDAMYWYRQDPGQGLRLIYYSQIVNDFQKGDIAEGYSVSREKKESFPLTVTSAQKNPTAFYLCASTNRMISNQPQHFGDGTRLSIL.

The rearrangement joins TRBV7-2 to TRBJ2-7, with a tentative D call TRBD1 (6 bases). CDR3 length: 14 amino acids. V dropped 2 bases and J dropped 3 bases, with 11 bases sitting between them. CDR1 and CDR2 (germline): SGHTA, FQGNSA. DNA of the CDR3: TGTGCCAGCAGCTTACAAGACAGGAACTACGAGCAGTACTTC. Protein product: CASSLQDRNYEQYF.

V gene TRBV29-1 combines with J gene TRBJ2-1, with TRBD1 matching over 8 bases. Per germline, CDR1 SQVTM and CDR2 ANQGSEA. The V gene end was trimmed by 8 bases and the J gene end by 3 bases; junction bases not matched to a gene: 12. CDR3 length: 15 amino acids. The CDR3 DNA reads TGCAGCCTCCTAGATGGACAGGGTATCTACAATGAGCAGTTCTTC. Amino acid sequence: CSLLDGQGIYNEQFF.

The chain joins TRBV28 to TRBJ2-1; D possibly corresponds to TRBD1 (5 bases). The V and J ends lost 3 bases and 7 bases respectively, with 10 bases between them. The V gene's germline CDR1 is MDHEN and CDR2 SYDVKM. This CDR3 comprises 13 residues. The CDR3 sequence: CASSFGAGNEQFF. In DNA form, the CDR3 reads TGTGCCAGCAGTTTTGGGGCAGGGAATGAGCAGTTCTTC.

Turning to this clone: The same CDR3 is also encoded by other DNA sequences in this sample. The V gene is TRBV11-2, the J gene TRBJ2-7; D call uncertain. V was clipped by 6 bases and J by 3 bases, with 12 bases between them. Germline V CDR1 and CDR2: SGHAT, FQNNGV. The CDR3 covers 13 residues. The CDR3 bases are TGTGCCAGCAGTCCACGTGGCTTCTACGAGCAGTACTTC. Translation: CASSPRGFYEQYF.

The DNA of the CDR3 is TGTGCCAGCAGTGTGACAGGGCTAGGTCTCTATGGCTACACCTTC. Encoded protein: CASSVTGLGLYGYTF. The gene calls are TRBV25-1 and TRBJ1-2; TRBD1 matches at 7 bases. This CDR3 region has 15 residues. J was trimmed by 4 bases and V by 4 bases; bases with no gene match: 9. CDR1 is MGHDK, CDR2 SYGVNS, per germline.

This chain uses TRBV7-6 with TRBJ2-5, with a tentative D call TRBD1 (6 bases). The ends were cut back, 5 bases at V and 4 bases at J, with 20 bases in the middle. The germline gives CDR1 SGHVS, CDR2 FNYEAQ. The CDR3 consists of 16 residues. The DNA of the CDR3 is TGTGCCAGCAGCCGGTCCGGGACACAAAAGTCAGAGACCCAGTACTTC. It codes for CASSRSGTQKSETQYF.

The chain couples TRBV5-1 to TRBJ2-5; a weak D match, TRBD2 (6 bases). The CDR3 contains 14 residues. The germline V and J ends were trimmed by 2 bases and 2 bases, with 10 bases remaining between them. Germline values: CDR1 SGHRS, CDR2 YFSETQ. The CDR3 DNA sequence: TGCGCCAGCAGCTTCGGGGCGGGGCAAGAGACCCAGTACTTC. As protein: CASSFGAGQETQYF.

This clone was found once. In DNA form, the CDR3 reads TGTGCCAGCAGCTTAGAGAGCACCGACTATGGCTACACCTTC. Translation: CASSLESTDYGYTF. The chain recombines TRBV7-2 with TRBJ1-2; no firm D call. This CDR3 spans 14 amino acids. V was trimmed by 1 base and J by 3 bases, leaving 9 bases between them. Germline CDR1 and CDR2: SGHTA and FQGNSA.

The chain combines TRBV10-3 with TRBJ1-6; perhaps TRBD1 as D (6 bases). Trimming pared 5 bases from V and 13 bases from J, leaving 15 bases between. The length of the CDR3 is 13 residues. Germline V gene data show CDR1 as ENHRY and CDR2 as SYGVKD. The CDR3 is CAISTGTKGPLHF. In DNA form, the CDR3 reads TGTGCCATCAGTACCGGGACAAAGGGGCCCCTCCACTTT.

The V and J genes are TRBV9 and TRBJ2-2; D ambiguous. The V end was cut by 0 bases, the J end by 0 bases, with 6 bases between. The CDR3 extends over 15 amino acids. CDR1 SGDLS and CDR2 YYNGEE come from the germline V gene. The CDR3: CASSVGGANTGELFF. In DNA, the CDR3 is TGTGCCAGCAGCGTAGGCGGAGCGAACACCGGGGAGCTGTTTTTT.

This clone is a singleton in its sample. The chain uses TRBV6-2 or TRBV6-3 and TRBJ1-5; no clear D. Germline CDR1 MNHEY, CDR2 SVGEGT. V was cut by 2 bases and J by 0 bases, with 11 bases left in between. This CDR3 has 16 residues. CDR3 region: CASSYLPGISNQPQHF. CDR3 coding DNA: TGTGCCAGCAGTTACCTTCCAGGAATTAGCAATCAGCCCCAGCATTTT.

The chain has TRBV28 and TRBJ2-3, with TRBD2 matching 8 bases. CDR1 and CDR2 from the germline V gene are MDHEN and SYDVKM. The CDR3 extends over 15 amino acids. With 5 bases clipped from V and 2 bases from J, the junction kept 6 bases outside the gene matches. CDR3 coding DNA: TGTGCCAGCAGTATTGGCGGGGGGTTCACAGATACGCAGTATTTT. This gives the protein CASSIGGGFTDTQYF.

This chain connects TRBV14 to TRBJ1-1; D possibly corresponds to TRBD1 (6 bases). CDR3 size: 15 residues. CDR1 SGHDN and CDR2 FVKESK come from the germline V gene. The V end was cut by 2 bases, the J end by 1 base, with 11 bases between. The CDR3 DNA sequence: TGTGCCAGCAGCCAATCGTCGGACAGGAACACTGAAGCTTTCTTT. Protein: CASSQSSDRNTEAFF.

This chain uses TRBV2 with TRBJ1-4; 7 positions agree with TRBD1. Germline lookup yields CDR1 SNHLY and CDR2 FYNNEI. The CDR3 runs to 15 residues. V shed 4 bases, J shed 4 bases, and the junction held 6 bases outside the gene matches. In DNA form, the CDR3 reads TGTGCCAGCAGTGTTGGACAGGTAGATAATGAAAAACTGTTTTTT. The encoded protein is CASSVGQVDNEKLFF.

The chain recombines TRBV2 with TRBJ1-2; TRBD1 agrees at 8 bases. This CDR3 spans 14 amino acids. Per the germline V gene, CDR1 is SNHLY and CDR2 is FYNNEI. The ends lost 4 bases at V and 7 bases at J; junction bases unmatched: 8. The CDR3 sequence is CASSGSGGAGGYTF. CDR3 DNA: TGTGCCAGCAGTGGATCAGGGGGCGCAGGTGGCTACACCTTC.

This chain connects TRBV28 to TRBJ2-3; 7 positions agree with TRBD1. The CDR3 sequence is 14 residues long. The V and J ends lost 5 bases and 6 bases, in that order; junction bases with no gene match: 8. Germline values: CDR1 MDHEN, CDR2 SYDVKM. The CDR3 nucleotides are TGTGCCAGCAGTGGGACAGCCCTAGGGGATACGCAGTATTTT. It encodes CASSGTALGDTQYF.

The chain uses TRBV6-5 and TRBJ1-5; 9 nucleotides match TRBD1. Germline CDR1 is MNHEY and CDR2 is SVGAGI. The CDR3 extends over 13 amino acids. V trimming: 9 bases; J trimming: 5 bases; junction bases outside the gene matches: 5. The CDR3 spells CASGTGWDQPQHF. The CDR3 DNA reads TGTGCCAGTGGGACAGGGTGGGATCAGCCCCAGCATTTT.